Many counts were recorded for the clone carrying this TCR beta chain. Its antigen is still unknown. At the DNA level, this CDR3 is encoded by other sequences in the same sample as well. Over 95% purity was reached by all sorted populations. CDR3 length equals 11 residues. Germline V gene data show CDR1 as SGHDN and CDR2 as FVKESK. Trimming removed 3 bases at V and 3 bases at J, with 3 bases between. This entry is derived from a study of beta chain features in type 1 diabetes. Whole-study findings and limits: Diminished insertions and augmented deletions at VDJ junctions characterized type 1 diabetes patients. In all four CD4+ subsets, TCRB CDR3 length was significantly, moderately reduced in type 1 diabetes.

The study reverse transcribed the entire isolated RNA, so it sequenced expressed TCRB transcripts. An average around 3.8 million reads came from naive, central memory and regulatory T cell samples. Assay: immunoSEQ multiplex PCR; the TCRdb copy retains only in-frame clones and omits some. This sample has 600,000 to 700,000 clones; 13% occur once, and the top ten carry approximately 0.02%. Sample: naive CD4+ T cells from blood. This chain connects TRBV14 to TRBJ2-7, with no clear D. The TCR sequence derives from a young man with type 1 diabetes. The CDR3: CASSHLYEQYF. The CDR3 coding sequence is TGTGCCAGCAGCCACCTCTACGAGCAGTACTTC.